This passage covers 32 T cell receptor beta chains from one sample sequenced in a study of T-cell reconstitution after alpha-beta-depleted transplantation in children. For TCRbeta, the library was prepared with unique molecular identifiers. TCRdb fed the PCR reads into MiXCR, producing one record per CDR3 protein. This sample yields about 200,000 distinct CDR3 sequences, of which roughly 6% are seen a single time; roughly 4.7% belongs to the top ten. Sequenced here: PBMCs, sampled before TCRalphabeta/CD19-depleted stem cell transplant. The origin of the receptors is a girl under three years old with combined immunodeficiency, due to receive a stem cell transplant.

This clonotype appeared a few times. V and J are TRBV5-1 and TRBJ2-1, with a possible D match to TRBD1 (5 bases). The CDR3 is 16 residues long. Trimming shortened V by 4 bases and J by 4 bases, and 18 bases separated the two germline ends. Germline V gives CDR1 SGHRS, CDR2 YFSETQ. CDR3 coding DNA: TGCGCCAGCAGCCTGGACACTCCGCCGTTGTACAATGAGCAGTTCTTC. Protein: CASSLDTPPLYNEQFF.

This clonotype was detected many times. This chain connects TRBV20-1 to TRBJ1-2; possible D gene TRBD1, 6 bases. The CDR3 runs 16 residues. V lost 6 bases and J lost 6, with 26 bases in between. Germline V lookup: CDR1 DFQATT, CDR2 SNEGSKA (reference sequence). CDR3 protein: CSAPYSFQGLTDGYTF. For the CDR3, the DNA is TGCAGTGCCCCGTATAGTTTTCAGGGGCTGACTGATGGCTACACCTTC.

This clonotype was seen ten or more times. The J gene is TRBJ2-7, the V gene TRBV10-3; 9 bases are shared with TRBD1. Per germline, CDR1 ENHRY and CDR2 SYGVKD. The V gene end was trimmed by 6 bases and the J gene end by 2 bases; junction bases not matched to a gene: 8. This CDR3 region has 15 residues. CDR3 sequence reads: CAIRNPRDRAYEQYF. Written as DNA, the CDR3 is TGTGCCATCAGGAACCCACGGGACAGGGCCTACGAGCAGTACTTC.

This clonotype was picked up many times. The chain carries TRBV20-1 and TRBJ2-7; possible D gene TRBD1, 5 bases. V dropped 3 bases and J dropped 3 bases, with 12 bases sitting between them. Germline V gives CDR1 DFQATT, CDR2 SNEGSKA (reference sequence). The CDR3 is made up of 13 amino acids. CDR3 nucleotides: TGCAGTGCTAGTAGTGCAGGGCGCTACGAGCAGTACTTC. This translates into CSASSAGRYEQYF.

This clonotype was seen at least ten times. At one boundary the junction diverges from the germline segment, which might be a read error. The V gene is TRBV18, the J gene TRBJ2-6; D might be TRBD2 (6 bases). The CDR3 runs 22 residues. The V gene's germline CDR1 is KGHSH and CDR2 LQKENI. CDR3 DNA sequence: TGTGCCAGCTCACCGGGAGTTGTATGGCAGGACTACCCCCTCTCTCGGGCCAACGTCCTGACTTTC. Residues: CASSPGVVWQDYPLSRANVLTF.

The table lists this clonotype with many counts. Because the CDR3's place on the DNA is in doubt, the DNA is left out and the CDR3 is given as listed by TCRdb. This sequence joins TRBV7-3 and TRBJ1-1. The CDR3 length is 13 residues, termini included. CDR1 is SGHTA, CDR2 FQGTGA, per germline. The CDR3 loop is CASSFGPGTEAFF.

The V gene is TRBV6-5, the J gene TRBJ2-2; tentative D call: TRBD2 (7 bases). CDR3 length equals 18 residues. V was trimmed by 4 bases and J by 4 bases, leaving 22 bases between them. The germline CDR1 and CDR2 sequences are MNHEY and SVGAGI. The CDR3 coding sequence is TGTGCCAGCAGTTCTGGTTTTCGGGGGGACAAGGGCACCGGGGAGCTGTTTTTT. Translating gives CASSSGFRGDKGTGELFF.

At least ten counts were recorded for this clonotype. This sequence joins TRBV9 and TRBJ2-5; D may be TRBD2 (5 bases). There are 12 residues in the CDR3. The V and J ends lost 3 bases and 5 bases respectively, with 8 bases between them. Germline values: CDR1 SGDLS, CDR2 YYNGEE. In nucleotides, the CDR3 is TGTGCCAGCAGCGCCTCGGGGGAGACCCAGTACTTC. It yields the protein CASSASGETQYF.

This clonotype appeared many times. CDR3 in amino acids: CASSLPTDRVGNSPLHF. CDR3 nucleotide sequence: TGTGCCAGCAGTTTACCGACGGACAGGGTTGGTAATTCACCCCTCCACTTT. This chain connects TRBV12-3 or TRBV12-4 to TRBJ1-6; the match to TRBD1 covers 8 bases. This CDR3 spans 17 amino acids. Unmatched junction bases numbered 9, after V lost 2 bases and J lost 6 bases.

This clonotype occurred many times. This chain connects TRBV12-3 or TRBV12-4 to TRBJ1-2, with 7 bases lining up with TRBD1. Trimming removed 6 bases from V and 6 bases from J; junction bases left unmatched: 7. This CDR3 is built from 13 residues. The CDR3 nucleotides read TGTGCCAGCAGCCTTATACAGGGGAATGGCTACACCTTC. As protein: CASSLIQGNGYTF.

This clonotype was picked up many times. The CDR3 region is CASSVVRGIAGGFYEQYF. DNA for the CDR3: TGTGCCAGCAGCGTAGTAAGAGGTATAGCGGGAGGTTTCTACGAGCAGTACTTC. This chain connects TRBV9 to TRBJ2-7; 10 nucleotides align to TRBD2. The germline gives CDR1 SGDLS, CDR2 YYNGEE. The V gene end was trimmed by 0 bases and the J gene end by 3 bases; junction bases not matched to a gene: 12. The CDR3 is made up of 18 amino acids.

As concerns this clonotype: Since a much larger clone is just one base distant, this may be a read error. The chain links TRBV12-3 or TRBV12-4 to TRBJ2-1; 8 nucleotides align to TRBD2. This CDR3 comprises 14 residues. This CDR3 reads CTSSSYLAGYEQFF. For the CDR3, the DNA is TGTACCAGCAGTTCCTATCTAGCGGGCTATGAGCAGTTCTTC.

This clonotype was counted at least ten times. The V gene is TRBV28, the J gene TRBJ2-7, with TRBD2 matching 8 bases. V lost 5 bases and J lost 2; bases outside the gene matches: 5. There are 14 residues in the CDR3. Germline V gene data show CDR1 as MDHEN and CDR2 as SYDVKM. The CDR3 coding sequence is TGTGCCAGCAGTCGCCCCGGGGGGGCCTACGAGCAGTACTTC. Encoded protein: CASSRPGGAYEQYF.

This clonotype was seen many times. CDR3 coding DNA: TGTGCCAGTAGTATAGGTGTCAACAGGGGAACGGAGACCCAGTACTTC. This codes for CASSIGVNRGTETQYF. This chain joins TRBV19 and TRBJ2-5, with 7 bases aligning to TRBD1. The CDR3 has 16 residues. CDR1 and CDR2 from the germline V gene are LNHDA and SQIVND (reference sequence). Trimming removed 1 base from V and 5 bases from J; junction bases left unmatched: 10.

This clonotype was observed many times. The CDR3 reads CSASRDRKREAFF. CDR3 in DNA: TGCAGTGCTAGTCGTGACAGGAAACGTGAAGCTTTCTTT. The rearrangement links TRBV20-1 to TRBJ1-1, with TRBD1 as a possible D gene (6 bases). The CDR3 covers 13 residues. In germline, CDR1 is DFQATT, CDR2 SNEGSKA (reference sequence). V dropped 3 bases and J dropped 7 bases, with 15 bases sitting between them.

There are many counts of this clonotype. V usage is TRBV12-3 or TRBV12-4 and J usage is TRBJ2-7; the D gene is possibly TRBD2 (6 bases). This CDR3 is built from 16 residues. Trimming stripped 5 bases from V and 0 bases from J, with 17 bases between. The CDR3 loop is CASSAAGIWSSYEQYF. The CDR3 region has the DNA TGTGCCAGCAGTGCGGCGGGGATTTGGAGCTCCTACGAGCAGTACTTC.

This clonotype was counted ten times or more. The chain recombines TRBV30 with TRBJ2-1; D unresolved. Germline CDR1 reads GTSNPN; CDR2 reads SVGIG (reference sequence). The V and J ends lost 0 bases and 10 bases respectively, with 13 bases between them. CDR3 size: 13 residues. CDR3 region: CAWSVLHQTEQFF. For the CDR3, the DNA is TGTGCCTGGAGTGTCTTGCATCAGACCGAGCAGTTCTTC.

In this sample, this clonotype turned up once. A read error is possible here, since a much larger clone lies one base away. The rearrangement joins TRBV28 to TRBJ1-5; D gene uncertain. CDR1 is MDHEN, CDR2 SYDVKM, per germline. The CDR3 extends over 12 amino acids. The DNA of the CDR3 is TGTGACAGCAGTTTATCCTGGGAGCCCCAGCATTTT. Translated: CDSSLSWEPQHF.

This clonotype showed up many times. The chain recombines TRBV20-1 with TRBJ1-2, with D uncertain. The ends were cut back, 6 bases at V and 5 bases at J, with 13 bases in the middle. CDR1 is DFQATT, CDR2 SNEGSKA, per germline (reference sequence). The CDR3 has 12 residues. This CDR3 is CSAIGMAYGYTF. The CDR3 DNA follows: TGCAGTGCCATTGGTATGGCTTATGGCTACACCTTC.

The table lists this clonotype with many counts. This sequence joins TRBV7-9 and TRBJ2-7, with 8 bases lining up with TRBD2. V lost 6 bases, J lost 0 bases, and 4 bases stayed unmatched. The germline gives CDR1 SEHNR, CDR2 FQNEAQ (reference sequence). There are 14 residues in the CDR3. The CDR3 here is CASRAGTSSYEQYF. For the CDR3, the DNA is TGTGCCAGCAGGGCCGGGACTAGCTCCTACGAGCAGTACTTC.

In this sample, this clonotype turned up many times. In DNA, the CDR3 is TGTGCCATCAGTGAGGCCCCCGAGATCCTGACCTACGAGCAGTACTTC. This codes for CAISEAPEILTYEQYF. V and J are TRBV10-3 and TRBJ2-7; no firm D call. Germline lookup yields CDR1 ENHRY and CDR2 SYGVKD. V lost 2 bases to trimming and J lost 2 bases, with 16 bases between them. This CDR3 comprises 16 residues.

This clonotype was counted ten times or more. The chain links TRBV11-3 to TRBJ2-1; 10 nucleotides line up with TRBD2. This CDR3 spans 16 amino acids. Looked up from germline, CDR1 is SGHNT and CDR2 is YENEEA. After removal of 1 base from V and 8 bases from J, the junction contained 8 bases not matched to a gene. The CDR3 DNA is TGTGCCAGCAGCTTAGCAGGACTAGCGGCAATAGATGAGCAGTTCTTC. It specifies CASSLAGLAAIDEQFF.

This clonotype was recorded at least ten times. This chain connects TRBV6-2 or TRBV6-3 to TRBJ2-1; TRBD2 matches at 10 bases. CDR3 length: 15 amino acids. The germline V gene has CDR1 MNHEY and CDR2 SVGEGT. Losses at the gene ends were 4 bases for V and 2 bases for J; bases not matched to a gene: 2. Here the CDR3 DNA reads TGTGCCAGCAGTTTCGGACTAGCGGCCTACAATGAGCAGTTCTTC. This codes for CASSFGLAAYNEQFF.

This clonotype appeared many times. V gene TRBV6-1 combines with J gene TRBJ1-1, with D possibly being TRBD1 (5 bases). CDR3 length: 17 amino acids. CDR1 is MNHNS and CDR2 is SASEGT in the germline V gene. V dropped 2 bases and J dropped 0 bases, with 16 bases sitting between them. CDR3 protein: CASSEKMSGGVNTEAFF. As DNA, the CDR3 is TGTGCCAGCAGTGAAAAAATGAGCGGGGGTGTGAACACTGAAGCTTTCTTT.

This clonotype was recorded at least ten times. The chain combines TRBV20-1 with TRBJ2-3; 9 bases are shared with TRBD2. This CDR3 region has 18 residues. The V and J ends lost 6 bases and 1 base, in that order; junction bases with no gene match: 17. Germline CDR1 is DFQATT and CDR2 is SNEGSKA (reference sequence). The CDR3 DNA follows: TGCAGTGCCAATCCAGGACTAGCGACTCCCTTGGGCACAGATACGCAGTATTTT. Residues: CSANPGLATPLGTDTQYF.

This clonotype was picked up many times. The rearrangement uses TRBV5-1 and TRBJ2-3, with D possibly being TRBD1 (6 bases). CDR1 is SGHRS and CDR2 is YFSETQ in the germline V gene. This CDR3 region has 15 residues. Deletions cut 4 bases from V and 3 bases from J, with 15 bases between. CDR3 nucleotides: TGCGCCAGCAGCATCAGGGGCGAGTCGACAGATACGCAGTATTTT. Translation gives CASSIRGESTDTQYF.

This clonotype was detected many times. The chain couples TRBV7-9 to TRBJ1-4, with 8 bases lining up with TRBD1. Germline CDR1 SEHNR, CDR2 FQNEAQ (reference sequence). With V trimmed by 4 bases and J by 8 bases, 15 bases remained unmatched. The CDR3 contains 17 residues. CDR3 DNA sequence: TGTGCCAGCAGCTCTCGGTCTTTAAGACAGGGGCGCGAAAAACTGTTTTTT. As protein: CASSSRSLRQGREKLFF. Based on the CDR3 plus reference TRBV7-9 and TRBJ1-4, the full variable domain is DTGVSQNPRHKITKRGQNVTFRCDPISEHNRLYWYRQTLGQGPEFLTYFQNEAQLEKSRLLSDRFSAERPKGSFSTLEIQRTEQGDSAMYLCASSSRSLRQGREKLFFGSGTQLSVL.

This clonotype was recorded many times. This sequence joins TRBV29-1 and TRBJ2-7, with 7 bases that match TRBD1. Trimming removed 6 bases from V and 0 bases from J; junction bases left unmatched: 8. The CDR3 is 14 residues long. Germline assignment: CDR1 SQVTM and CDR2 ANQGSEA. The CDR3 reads CSVYGQVSSYEQYF. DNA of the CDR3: TGCAGCGTCTACGGACAGGTTAGCTCCTACGAGCAGTACTTC.

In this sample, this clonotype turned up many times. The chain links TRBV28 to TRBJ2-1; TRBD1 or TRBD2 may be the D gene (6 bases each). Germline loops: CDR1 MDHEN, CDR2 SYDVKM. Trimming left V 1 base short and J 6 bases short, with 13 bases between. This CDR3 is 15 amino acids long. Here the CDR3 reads CASSLSGARINEQFF. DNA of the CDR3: TGTGCCAGCAGTTTATCGGGGGCTAGGATCAATGAGCAGTTCTTC.

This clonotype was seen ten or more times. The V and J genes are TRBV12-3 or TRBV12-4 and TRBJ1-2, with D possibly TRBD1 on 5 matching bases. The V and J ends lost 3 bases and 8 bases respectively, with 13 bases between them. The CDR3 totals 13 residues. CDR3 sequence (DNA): TGTGCCAGCAGTTTTGGGGCCCGAGGAGGCTACACCTTC. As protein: CASSFGARGGYTF.

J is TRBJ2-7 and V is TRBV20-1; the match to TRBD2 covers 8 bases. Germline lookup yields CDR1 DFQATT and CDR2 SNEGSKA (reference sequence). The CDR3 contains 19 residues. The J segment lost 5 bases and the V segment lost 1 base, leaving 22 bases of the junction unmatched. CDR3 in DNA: TGCAGTGCTAGAGGCCACCATCGGGGCCGGGGGGGGCTACGAGACGAGCAGTACTTC. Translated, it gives CSARGHHRGRGGLRDEQYF.

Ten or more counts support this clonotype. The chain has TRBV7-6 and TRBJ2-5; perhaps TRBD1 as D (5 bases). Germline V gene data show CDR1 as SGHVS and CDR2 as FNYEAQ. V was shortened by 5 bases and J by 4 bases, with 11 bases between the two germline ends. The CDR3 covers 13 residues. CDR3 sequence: CASSARGRETQYF. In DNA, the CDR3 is TGTGCCAGCAGCGCAAGGGGAAGAGAGACCCAGTACTTC.